Listed below are T cell receptor beta chains from one sample, sequenced in a study of post-analysis software for immune sequencing data. TCRdb re-derived calls from the PCR reads in MiXCR, one entry per CDR3 protein. The sample yields roughly 150,000 distinct CDR3 sequences, roughly 35% seen once. The sample was blood, taken after autologous hematopoietic stem cell transplantation. The receptor set was obtained from a girl under 18 with multiple sclerosis. Each CDR3 is given with its conserved first and last residue. The order of the fields is clone size, J gene, V gene, D gene, CDR3 DNA, CDR3 protein. A D gene is named only where the DNA matches it firmly. Only part of the rows carry a size: once, few, many, or a class if the clone is expanded.

clone_size: -; j_call: TRBJ2-1; v_call: TRBV27; d_call: TRBD1; cdr3_nt: TGTGCCAGCAGCCGAGCAGGGGGCTACAATGAGCAGTTCTTC; cdr3_aa: CASSRAGGYNEQFF
clone_size: few; j_call: TRBJ2-3; v_call: TRBV4-3; d_call: -; cdr3_nt: TGCGCCAGCAGCCCGGGGAGAACAGATACGCAGTATTTT; cdr3_aa: CASSPGRTDTQYF
clone_size: few; j_call: TRBJ2-7; v_call: TRBV7-2; d_call: -; cdr3_nt: TGTGCCAGCAGCTTAAGGGGTGGCGACCCGACCTACGAGCAGTACTTC; cdr3_aa: CASSLRGGDPTYEQYF
clone_size: few; j_call: TRBJ1-5; v_call: TRBV20-1; d_call: -; cdr3_nt: TGCAGTGCTAGAGATAGGTGGACAAATCAGCCCCAGCATTTT; cdr3_aa: CSARDRWTNQPQHF
clone_size: -; j_call: TRBJ1-2; v_call: TRBV24-1; d_call: TRBD1; cdr3_nt: TGTGCCACCAGTGATTTGCGACGGCAGGGGGACTACACCTTC; cdr3_aa: CATSDLRRQGDYTF
clone_size: few; j_call: TRBJ2-5; v_call: TRBV6-5; d_call: TRBD2; cdr3_nt: TGTGCCAGCACCGAAGTGGGGACTAGCGGGAGACAGCAGTACTTC; cdr3_aa: CASTEVGTSGRQQYF
clone_size: -; j_call: TRBJ1-5; v_call: TRBV6-1; d_call: -; cdr3_nt: TGTGCCAGCAGTGAACTCGCAGGGGCCGAGAATCAGCCCCAGCATTTT; cdr3_aa: CASSELAGAENQPQHF
clone_size: few; j_call: TRBJ2-5; v_call: TRBV5-1; d_call: -; cdr3_nt: TGCGCCAGCAACCCCCAGACACCCTACCAAGAGACCCAGTACTTC; cdr3_aa: CASNPQTPYQETQYF
clone_size: few; j_call: TRBJ2-1; v_call: TRBV11-2; d_call: -; cdr3_nt: TGTGCCAGCAGCTTAGCTCCCGACTACCATGAGCAGTTCTTC; cdr3_aa: CASSLAPDYHEQFF
clone_size: few; j_call: TRBJ2-5; v_call: TRBV12-3/TRBV12-4; d_call: -; cdr3_nt: TGTGCCAGCAGTTTAATCACGGGAGAGACCCAGTACTTC; cdr3_aa: CASSLITGETQYF
clone_size: few; j_call: TRBJ1-5; v_call: TRBV20-1; d_call: -; cdr3_nt: TGCAGTGCTAGAAAGGGTACTCAGCCCCAGCATTTT; cdr3_aa: CSARKGTQPQHF
clone_size: -; j_call: TRBJ1-4; v_call: TRBV4-2; d_call: -; cdr3_nt: TGTGCCAGCAGCCAAGAAGTGACTAATGAAAAACTGTTTTTT; cdr3_aa: CASSQEVTNEKLFF
clone_size: few; j_call: TRBJ2-3; v_call: TRBV7-2; d_call: TRBD2; cdr3_nt: TGTGCCAGCAGCTTACTAGCGGGAGGGACTAGCACAGATACGCAGTATTTT; cdr3_aa: CASSLLAGGTSTDTQYF
clone_size: few; j_call: TRBJ1-2; v_call: TRBV20-1; d_call: -; cdr3_nt: TGCAGTGTTTCGCCGCCCTCTTATGGCTACACCTTC; cdr3_aa: CSVSPPSYGYTF
clone_size: -; j_call: TRBJ2-3; v_call: TRBV12-3/TRBV12-4; d_call: -; cdr3_nt: TGTGCCAGCTCTCTAGTGTATTCCGATGCGCAGTATTTT; cdr3_aa: CASSLVYSDAQYF
clone_size: many; j_call: TRBJ1-2; v_call: TRBV27; d_call: -; cdr3_nt: TGTGCCAGCAGTTTGGCAGGATGGGATGGCTACACCTTC; cdr3_aa: CASSLAGWDGYTF
clone_size: many; j_call: TRBJ2-1; v_call: TRBV20-1; d_call: -; cdr3_nt: TGCAGTGCTAGAGACCGGGCCGACAATGAGCAGTTCTTC; cdr3_aa: CSARDRADNEQFF
clone_size: -; j_call: TRBJ2-3; v_call: TRBV7-6; d_call: -; cdr3_nt: TGTGCCAGCAGCTTAAGGTTTCAGGGGCGTAGCACAGATACGCAGTATTTT; cdr3_aa: CASSLRFQGRSTDTQYF
clone_size: -; j_call: TRBJ2-1; v_call: TRBV24-1; d_call: -; cdr3_nt: TGTGCCACCAGTCGGGGGAGCGTCTCCTACAATGAGCAGTTCTTC; cdr3_aa: CATSRGSVSYNEQFF
clone_size: -; j_call: TRBJ1-2; v_call: TRBV29-1; d_call: -; cdr3_nt: TGCAGCGTTGAGGAGTACCCCCCCTCCTATGGCTACACCTTC; cdr3_aa: CSVEEYPPSYGYTF
clone_size: many; j_call: TRBJ2-5; v_call: TRBV27; d_call: TRBD2; cdr3_nt: TGTGCCAGCAGTTTCAAGCGGGAGTATCAGACCCAGTACTTC; cdr3_aa: CASSFKREYQTQYF
clone_size: -; j_call: TRBJ1-1; v_call: TRBV27; d_call: -; cdr3_nt: TGTGCCAGCAGTTTAGGGGGGTGGACTGAAGCTTTCTTT; cdr3_aa: CASSLGGWTEAFF
clone_size: -; j_call: TRBJ1-5; v_call: TRBV6-1; d_call: -; cdr3_nt: TGTGCCAGCAGTCGATTCAGCGGGGGGGGCAGGCCGGATCAGCCCCAGCATTTT; cdr3_aa: CASSRFSGGGRPDQPQHF
clone_size: few; j_call: TRBJ2-1; v_call: TRBV14; d_call: TRBD2; cdr3_nt: TGTGCCAGCAGACCCACTAGCGGGGGATCCTACAATGAGCAGTTCTTC; cdr3_aa: CASRPTSGGSYNEQFF
clone_size: few; j_call: TRBJ1-2; v_call: TRBV29-1; d_call: -; cdr3_nt: TGCAGCGTCGGGGGGGACGGGATCTATGGCTACACCTTC; cdr3_aa: CSVGGDGIYGYTF
clone_size: few; j_call: TRBJ2-7; v_call: TRBV7-2; d_call: -; cdr3_nt: TGTGCCAGCAGCTTAGAACTCGGTTGTTGTGAGCAGTACTTC; cdr3_aa: CASSLELGCCEQYF
clone_size: few; j_call: TRBJ2-7; v_call: TRBV29-1; d_call: TRBD1; cdr3_nt: TGCAGCGTTGGGCCGGGGACAGGGGCCCACGAGCAGTACTTC; cdr3_aa: CSVGPGTGAHEQYF
clone_size: -; j_call: TRBJ2-1; v_call: TRBV29-1; d_call: -; cdr3_nt: TGCAGCGTTGAACTTCAAACCCTCTCCTACAATGAGCAGTTCTTC; cdr3_aa: CSVELQTLSYNEQFF
clone_size: -; j_call: TRBJ2-5; v_call: TRBV20-1; d_call: TRBD1; cdr3_nt: TGCAGTACCAGACAGGGGGCCGGGACCCAGTACTTC; cdr3_aa: CSTRQGAGTQYF
clone_size: -; j_call: TRBJ1-1; v_call: TRBV21-1; d_call: -; cdr3_nt: TGTGCCAGCAGCCGCCGGACAGTGTTTGAAGCTTTCTTT; cdr3_aa: CASSRRTVFEAFF
clone_size: -; j_call: TRBJ2-5; v_call: TRBV3-1; d_call: TRBD2; cdr3_nt: TGTGCCAGCAGCCCCAGCGGGGGCTCCTCCTTAGAGACCCAGTACTTC; cdr3_aa: CASSPSGGSSLETQYF
clone_size: -; j_call: TRBJ1-1; v_call: TRBV10-3; d_call: TRBD1; cdr3_nt: TGTGCCATCACAGGGGGCACTGAAGCTTTCTTT; cdr3_aa: CAITGGTEAFF
clone_size: -; j_call: TRBJ2-7; v_call: TRBV28; d_call: TRBD1; cdr3_nt: TGTGCCAGCAGTTTAGGGACAGGGGACAAGCAGTACTTC; cdr3_aa: CASSLGTGDKQYF
clone_size: -; j_call: TRBJ1-1; v_call: TRBV18; d_call: -; cdr3_nt: TGTGCCAGCTCACCTTCGGGGACTGAAGCTTTCTTT; cdr3_aa: CASSPSGTEAFF
clone_size: -; j_call: TRBJ2-7; v_call: TRBV20-1; d_call: TRBD1; cdr3_nt: TGCAGTGCTCCTCAGGGGGCGAGTTACAATGAGCAGTACTTC; cdr3_aa: CSAPQGASYNEQYF
clone_size: -; j_call: TRBJ2-7; v_call: TRBV6-6; d_call: -; cdr3_nt: TGTGCCAGCCACAGGGAGGGCTCCTACGAGCAGTACTTC; cdr3_aa: CASHREGSYEQYF
clone_size: -; j_call: TRBJ1-2; v_call: TRBV3-1; d_call: -; cdr3_nt: TGTGCCAGCAGCTTCCAAACAGGGAACTATGGCTACACCTTC; cdr3_aa: CASSFQTGNYGYTF
clone_size: few; j_call: TRBJ1-2; v_call: TRBV19; d_call: -; cdr3_nt: TGTGCCAGTATATCGGGCAGCAATAGCTATGGCTACACCTTC; cdr3_aa: CASISGSNSYGYTF
clone_size: -; j_call: TRBJ2-1; v_call: TRBV18; d_call: TRBD1; cdr3_nt: TGTGCCAGCTCACCTCGGGGGACAGGGTTTTCCTACAATGAGCAGTTCTTC; cdr3_aa: CASSPRGTGFSYNEQFF
clone_size: few; j_call: TRBJ2-7; v_call: TRBV20-1; d_call: TRBD2; cdr3_nt: TGCAGTGCTAGGGTGACTAGCGGGGGCGAGCAGTACTTC; cdr3_aa: CSARVTSGGEQYF
clone_size: -; j_call: TRBJ2-7; v_call: TRBV7-2; d_call: TRBD1; cdr3_nt: TGTGCCAGCAGCTGGACCGGGACAGGATTAATCGAGCAGTACTTC; cdr3_aa: CASSWTGTGLIEQYF
clone_size: few; j_call: TRBJ2-5; v_call: TRBV24-1; d_call: TRBD2; cdr3_nt: TGTGCCACCAGCACCGGGAGGCAAGAGACCCAGTACTTC; cdr3_aa: CATSTGRQETQYF